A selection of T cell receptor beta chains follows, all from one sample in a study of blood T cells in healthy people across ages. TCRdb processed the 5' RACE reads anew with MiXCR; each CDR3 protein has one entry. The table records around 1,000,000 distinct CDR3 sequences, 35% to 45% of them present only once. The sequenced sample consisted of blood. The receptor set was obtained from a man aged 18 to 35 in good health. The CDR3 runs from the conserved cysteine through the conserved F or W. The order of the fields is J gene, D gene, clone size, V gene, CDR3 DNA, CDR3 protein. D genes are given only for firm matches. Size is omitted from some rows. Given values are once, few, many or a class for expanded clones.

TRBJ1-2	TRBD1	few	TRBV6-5	TGTGCCAGCAGTTACTCGTCAGCCCGGGACAGGGGCCGACATGGCTGCACCTTC	CASSYSSARDRGRHGCTF
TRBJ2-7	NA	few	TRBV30	TGTGCCTGGAGTGTGGCAGGAGCCTACGAGCAGTACTTC	CAWSVAGAYEQYF
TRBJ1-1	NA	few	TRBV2	TGTGCCAGCAGTGACGACTTAATTGAAGCTTTCTTT	CASSDDLIEAFF
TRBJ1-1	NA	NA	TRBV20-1	TGCAGTGCTAGCCTCGGTTACACTGAAGCTTTCTTT	CSASLGYTEAFF
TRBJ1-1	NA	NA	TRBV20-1	TGCAGTGCTAGAGGTCGGCCGGAGGGGGACACTGAAGCTTTCTTT	CSARGRPEGDTEAFF
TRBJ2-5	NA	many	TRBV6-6	TGTGCCAGCAGCTCCGGGACTGAAGAGACCCAGTACTTC	CASSSGTEETQYF
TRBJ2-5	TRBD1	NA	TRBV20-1	TGCAGTGCTAGCATAAGGACAGGGTCAATGGAGACCCAGTACTTC	CSASIRTGSMETQYF
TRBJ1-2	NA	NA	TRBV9	TGTGCCAGCAGCGTAGGGGACACTCTCTATGGCTACACCTTC	CASSVGDTLYGYTF
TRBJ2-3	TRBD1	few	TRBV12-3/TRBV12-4	TGTGCCAGCAGTTTCGGGACAGGGGTAAGGGATACGCAGTATTTT	CASSFGTGVRDTQYF
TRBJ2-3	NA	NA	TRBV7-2	TGTGCCAGCAGCTTAAGATCAGGGGCGGGTGTGGATACGCAGTATTTT	CASSLRSGAGVDTQYF